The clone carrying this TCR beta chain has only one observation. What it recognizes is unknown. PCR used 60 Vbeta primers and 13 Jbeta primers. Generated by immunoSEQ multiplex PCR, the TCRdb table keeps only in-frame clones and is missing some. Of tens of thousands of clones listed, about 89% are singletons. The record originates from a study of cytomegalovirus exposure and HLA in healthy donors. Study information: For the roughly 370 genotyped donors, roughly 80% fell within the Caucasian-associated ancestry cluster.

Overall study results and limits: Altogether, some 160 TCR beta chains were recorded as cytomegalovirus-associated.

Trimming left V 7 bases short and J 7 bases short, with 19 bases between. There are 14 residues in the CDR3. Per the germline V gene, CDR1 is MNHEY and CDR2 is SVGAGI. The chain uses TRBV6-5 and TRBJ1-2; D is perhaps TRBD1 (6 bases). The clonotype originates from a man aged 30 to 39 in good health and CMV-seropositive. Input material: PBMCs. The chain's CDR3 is CASTRLGGRRGYTF. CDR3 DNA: TGTGCCAGCACTCGGCTAGGGGGACGTCGTGGCTACACCTTC.